This T cell receptor (beta chain) was captured by sequencing in a study of blood T cells in healthy people across ages. CDR1 and CDR2 (germline): GTSNPN, SVGIG (reference sequence). V was cut by 2 bases and J by 2 bases, with 10 bases left in between. The CDR3 spans 13 residues. The use of a sample-barcoded 5' primer and a J-beta primer mix characterized a second PCR of 7 to 11 cycles. TCRdb redid the calling of the 5' RACE reads with MiXCR, one entry per CDR3 protein. Of nearly 1 million distinct CDR3 sequences in the sample, about 51% were seen once. Study-level points and caveats: The study lacked donor CMV status, which possibly confounded expanded clonotype changes.

On this clonotype: Its target is not known.

The specimen was blood. The V call is TRBV30, the J call TRBJ2-7; TRBD2 is a possible D gene (5 bases). The clonotype comes from a woman aged 55-69 years in good health. CDR3 nucleotides: TGTGCCTGGAGTCCGGGAATCCCCTACGAGCAGTACTTC. Its translation: CAWSPGIPYEQYF.